The clone carrying this T cell receptor beta chain came up a few times. This sample was included in a study of blood T cell repertoires in COVID-19. Sequencing was performed with immunoSEQ multiplex PCR; in TCRdb, only in-frame clones are kept and a portion is missing. The sample yields around 150,000 clones, around 80% seen once. Per germline, CDR1 SGDLS and CDR2 YYNGEE. The ends lost 4 bases at V and 7 bases at J; junction bases unmatched: 13. This CDR3 comprises 16 residues. The chain carries TRBV9 and TRBJ1-4; 7 positions match TRBD1. The sample taken for sequencing was peripheral blood. The source of this sequence is a man aged 50-59 years with acute or convalescent COVID-19. The CDR3 protein is CASSSQNRGRAEKLFF. CDR3 in DNA: TGTGCCAGCAGCTCACAGAATAGGGGGCGCGCTGAAAAACTGTTTTTT.